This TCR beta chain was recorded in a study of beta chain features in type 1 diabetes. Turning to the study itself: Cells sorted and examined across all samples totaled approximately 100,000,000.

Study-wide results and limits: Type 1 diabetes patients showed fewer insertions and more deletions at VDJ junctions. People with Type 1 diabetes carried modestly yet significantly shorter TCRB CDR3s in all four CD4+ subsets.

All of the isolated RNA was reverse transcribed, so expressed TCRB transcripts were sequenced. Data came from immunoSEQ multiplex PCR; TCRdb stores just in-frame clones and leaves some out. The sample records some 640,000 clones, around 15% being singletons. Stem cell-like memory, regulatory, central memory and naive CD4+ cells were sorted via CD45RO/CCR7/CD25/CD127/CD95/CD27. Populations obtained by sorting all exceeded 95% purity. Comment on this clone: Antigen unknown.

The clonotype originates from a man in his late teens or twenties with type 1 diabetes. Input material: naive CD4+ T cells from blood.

CDR3 in amino acids: CASSFPTGSETQYF. CDR3 nucleotides: TGTGCCAGCAGCTTTCCGACAGGGTCCGAGACCCAGTACTTC. V gene TRBV7-2 combines with J gene TRBJ2-5; TRBD1 matches at 7 bases. The V gene's germline CDR1 is SGHTA and CDR2 FQGNSA. The CDR3 is 14 amino acids. V gave up 3 bases and J gave up 5 bases; unmatched junction bases: 6.